This T cell receptor beta chain originates from a study of T cells in localized non-small cell lung cancer. This CDR3 is 17 amino acids long. CDR1 is MGHDK and CDR2 is SYGVNS in the germline V gene. V shed 6 bases and J shed 4 bases, with 19 bases lying between them. The study's findings and limits: Among the top 100 tumor clones, a median about 59 appeared in adjacent lung.

TCRdb's table, derived via immunoSEQ multiplex PCR, lists solely in-frame clones and lacks some. The sample yields about 3,400 clones, over 25% seen once. In regard to this clone: Its antigen is undetermined.

The starting material was lung tumor tissue, obtained before any cancer treatment. The chain carries TRBV25-1 and TRBJ1-6; D remains ambiguous. The TCR originated in a female donor older than 55 with stage I lung adenocarcinoma. The CDR3 DNA reads as TGTGCCAGCAGCGACACTTCCTCGGCTCCTTATAATTCACCCCTCCACTTT. Translating it yields CASSDTSSAPYNSPLHF. Full variable domain (rest looked up from reference TRBV25-1 and TRBJ1-6): EADIYQTPRYLVIGTGKKITLECSQTMGHDKMYWYQQDPGMELHLIHYSYGVNSTEKGDLSSESTVSRIRTEHFPLTLESARPSHTSQYLCASSDTSSAPYNSPLHFGNGTRLTVT.